The 23 T cell receptor beta chains in this list originate from one sample, sequenced in a study of blood T cell repertoires in COVID-19. This table comes from immunoSEQ multiplex PCR, and its TCRdb copy is limited to in-frame clones, with some not included. The data hold hundreds of thousands of clones, with 75% to 85% observed a single time. The specimen was peripheral blood. These receptors were collected from a woman between 65 and 79 years old with acute or convalescent COVID-19.

J is TRBJ1-2 and V is TRBV7-9; D unresolved. Germline values: CDR1 SEHNR, CDR2 FQNEAQ (reference sequence). Between the trimmed V and J ends, which lost 0 bases and 4 bases, there was a span of 12 bases. The length of the CDR3 is 15 residues. Here the CDR3 DNA reads TGTGCCAGCAGCTTAGCGCAAGAGCTTGCCTATGGCTACACCTTC. Residues: CASSLAQELAYGYTF.

This chain uses TRBV2 with TRBJ1-4; TRBD1 aligns across 10 bases. This CDR3 has 17 amino acids. V lost 2 bases, J lost 1 base, and 4 bases stayed unmatched. Per germline, CDR1 SNHLY and CDR2 FYNNEI. In DNA form, the CDR3 reads TGTGCCAGCAGTGAACCCGGGACAGGGGAAACTAATGAAAAACTGTTTTTT. Its translation: CASSEPGTGETNEKLFF.

This clone showed up just a few times. This sequence joins TRBV7-9 and TRBJ1-1; D unclear. The CDR3 is made up of 13 amino acids. V was cut by 2 bases and J by 4 bases, with 8 bases left in between. Germline loops: CDR1 SEHNR, CDR2 FQNEAQ (reference sequence). The CDR3 loop is CASSLMAGTEAFF. The CDR3 region has the DNA TGTGCCAGCAGCTTAATGGCGGGCACTGAAGCTTTCTTT.

V gene TRBV6-2 or TRBV6-3 combines with J gene TRBJ2-7; tentatively, D is TRBD1 (7 bases). CDR3 length: 17 amino acids. Trimming took off 0 bases at V and 1 base at J, with 16 bases between the two ends. Germline lookup yields CDR1 MNHEY and CDR2 SVGEGT. CDR3 sequence: CASSYSPPGGQSYEQYF. The CDR3 coding sequence is TGTGCCAGCAGTTACTCCCCGCCAGGGGGGCAATCCTACGAGCAGTACTTC.

V gene TRBV27 combines with J gene TRBJ2-3; 7 nucleotides agree with TRBD2. The germline CDR1 and CDR2 sequences are MNHEY and SMNVEV (reference sequence). The junction had 9 bases not matched to a gene; V was cut back by 1 base and J by 2 bases. CDR3 length equals 17 residues. In nucleotides, the CDR3 is TGTGCCAGCAGTTTATGGCGGCGGGGGTCGAACACAGATACGCAGTATTTT. Translation: CASSLWRRGSNTDTQYF.

This clone was recorded at least ten times. The chain is built from TRBV7-9 and TRBJ2-1, with TRBD2 matching 10 bases. The V gene end was trimmed by 1 base and the J gene end by 7 bases; junction bases not matched to a gene: 1. The CDR3 covers 14 residues. Looked up from germline, CDR1 is SEHNR and CDR2 is FQNEAQ (reference sequence). The CDR3 reads CASSLELAGNEQFF. CDR3 in DNA: TGTGCCAGCAGCTTAGAACTAGCGGGGAATGAGCAGTTCTTC.

The chain has TRBV19 and TRBJ1-5, with 7 bases that match TRBD1. CDR3 length equals 13 residues. Trimming at V came to 4 bases and at J to 5 bases, leaving 2 bases not matched to a gene. Germline CDR1 LNHDA, CDR2 SQIVND (reference sequence). CDR3 coding DNA: TGTGCCAGTAGTAATACAGGGGATCAGCCCCAGCATTTT. It yields the protein CASSNTGDQPQHF.

This CDR3 is CASSLGQGAGYGYTF. The CDR3 DNA sequence: TGTGCCAGCTCACTTGGACAGGGGGCAGGGTATGGCTACACCTTC. J is TRBJ1-2 and V is TRBV18, with 11 positions matching TRBD1. Unmatched junction bases numbered 6, after V lost 4 bases and J lost 5 bases. Germline CDR1 and CDR2: KGHSH and LQKENI. The CDR3 length is 15 residues.

CDR3 in DNA: TGTGCCAGTAGTATATCCGGACAGGGATCCTATGGCTACACCTTC. Protein: CASSISGQGSYGYTF. The chain joins TRBV19 to TRBJ1-2, with 8 bases matching TRBD1. With 2 bases clipped from V and 4 bases from J, the junction kept 6 bases outside the gene matches. This CDR3 has 15 residues. Looked up from germline, CDR1 is LNHDA and CDR2 is SQIVND (reference sequence).

This clone was found once. The chain joins TRBV6-6 to TRBJ1-5, with D possibly TRBD1 on 5 matching bases. CDR3 size: 14 residues. V lost 4 bases and J lost 0, with 7 bases in between. CDR1 is MNHNY and CDR2 is SVGAGI in the germline V gene (reference sequence). For the CDR3, the DNA is TGTGCCAGCAGTTTAGGGGATAGCAATCAGCCCCAGCATTTT. Translating gives CASSLGDSNQPQHF.

The rearrangement joins TRBV5-1 to TRBJ1-2; D unresolved. V was clipped by 0 bases and J by 0 bases, with 12 bases between them. The CDR3 is 16 amino acids. From germline, CDR1 is SGHRS and CDR2 YFSETQ. CDR3 in DNA: TGCGCCAGCAGCTTGGGGGTGACTCCTACTAACTATGGCTACACCTTC. It yields the protein CASSLGVTPTNYGYTF.

The CDR3 loop reads CASSYRGTDTQYF. CDR3 DNA: TGTGCCAGTAGTTACAGGGGCACAGATACGCAGTATTTT. V and J are TRBV19 and TRBJ2-3, with D perhaps matching TRBD1 (6 bases). V gave up 5 bases and J gave up 1 base, with 7 bases separating them. The CDR3 has 13 residues. Germline V CDR1 and CDR2: LNHDA, SQIVND (reference sequence).

The rearrangement links TRBV27 to TRBJ1-2; D perhaps matches TRBD1 (5 bases). V was cut by 2 bases and J by 8 bases, with 9 bases left in between. Germline V gene data show CDR1 as MNHEY and CDR2 as SMNVEV (reference sequence). This CDR3 region has 12 residues. This chain's CDR3 is CASSLEGVGYTF. The CDR3 region has the DNA TGTGCCAGCAGTTTAGAAGGGGTCGGCTACACCTTC.

This chain links TRBV19 with TRBJ1-1; 11 bases fit TRBD1. CDR1 LNHDA and CDR2 SQIVND come from the germline V gene (reference sequence). CDR3 size: 15 residues. J was trimmed by 0 bases and V by 7 bases; bases with no gene match: 4. CDR3 nucleotides: TGTGCCAGTAAAAGGGGACAGGGGGTGAACACTGAAGCTTTCTTT. It translates to CASKRGQGVNTEAFF.

The V and J genes are TRBV5-1 and TRBJ2-1, with D uncertain. The CDR3 sequence is 13 residues long. V shed 3 bases and J shed 10 bases, with 14 bases lying between them. Germline-derived CDR1 and CDR2 are SGHRS and YFSETQ. The DNA of the CDR3 is TGCGCCAGCAGCTCCCGACTGCGTAGAGAGCAGTTCTTC. Encoded protein: CASSSRLRREQFF.

The chain joins TRBV4-3 to TRBJ1-2; the match to TRBD1 covers 10 bases. V was clipped by 4 bases and J by 7 bases; unmatched bases: 9. The germline V gene encodes CDR1 LGHNA and CDR2 YSLEER. This CDR3 comprises 15 residues. CDR3 region: CASSRRGQGRGGYTF. Written as DNA, the CDR3 is TGCGCCAGCAGCCGCCGGGGACAGGGGCGAGGTGGCTACACCTTC.

With regard to this clone: Other DNA sequences in the same sample also yield this CDR3. The V call is TRBV5-4, the J call TRBJ2-3; 8 bases match TRBD1. J lost 7 bases, V lost 4 bases, and 14 bases had no gene match. CDR1 and CDR2 (germline): SGHNT, YYREEE (reference sequence). The CDR3 runs 16 residues. The CDR3 is CASSPLGQGHTNTQYF. For the CDR3, the DNA is TGTGCCAGCAGCCCGCTCGGACAGGGCCACACCAATACGCAGTATTTT. The whole variable domain, filled in from reference TRBV5-4 and TRBJ2-3, reads ETGVTQSPTHLIKTRGQQVTLRCSSQSGHNTVSWYQQALGQGPQFIFQYYREEENGRGNFPPRFSGLQFPNYSSELNVNALELDDSALYLCASSPLGQGHTNTQYFGPGTRLTVL.

The chain joins TRBV11-2 to TRBJ1-2; no definite D call. V was shortened by 1 base and J by 4 bases, with 10 bases between the two germline ends. Germline lookup yields CDR1 SGHAT and CDR2 FQNNGV. The CDR3 loop spans 14 amino acids. The CDR3 is CASSLVGSVYGYTF. CDR3 coding DNA: TGTGCCAGCAGCTTAGTAGGCAGCGTCTATGGCTACACCTTC. The full variable domain, in which reference TRBV11-2 and TRBJ1-2 provide the parts outside the CDR3, is EAGVAQSPRYKIIEKRQSVAFWCNPISGHATLYWYQQILGQGPKLLIQFQNNGVVDDSQLPKDRFSAERLKGVDSTLKIQPAKLEDSAVYLCASSLVGSVYGYTFGSGTRLTVV.

The chain couples TRBV4-3 to TRBJ1-4; 8 positions agree with TRBD1. Trimming at V came to 4 bases and at J to 7 bases, leaving 11 bases not matched to a gene. The CDR3 is made up of 16 amino acids. Germline V gene lookup returns CDR1 LGHNA and CDR2 YSLEER. The CDR3 here is CASSPGGQGLGEKLFF. CDR3 bases: TGCGCCAGCAGCCCAGGCGGACAGGGATTGGGTGAAAAACTGTTTTTT.

This clone was detected once. This chain connects TRBV27 to TRBJ2-3; 9 bases match TRBD2. V shed 6 bases and J 6 bases; nucleotides not matched to a gene: 10. CDR3 size: 15 residues. The germline V gene has CDR1 MNHEY and CDR2 SMNVEV (reference sequence). CDR3 region: CASRLAGAREDTQYF. The CDR3 nucleotides read TGTGCCAGCAGATTAGCGGGGGCTCGAGAGGATACGCAGTATTTT.

V usage is TRBV5-1 and J usage is TRBJ2-7, with 7 nucleotides matching TRBD1. The J segment lost 3 bases and the V segment lost 0 bases, leaving 6 bases of the junction unmatched. This CDR3 region has 15 residues. Germline CDR1 is SGHRS and CDR2 is YFSETQ. The CDR3 DNA reads TGCGCCAGCAGCTTGGCGGGACAGCCGGACTACGAGCAGTACTTC. It codes for CASSLAGQPDYEQYF.

This chain joins TRBV7-9 and TRBJ2-7; D gene ambiguous. The CDR3 sequence is 13 residues long. CDR1 is SEHNR, CDR2 FQNEAQ, per germline (reference sequence). Trimming stripped 1 base from V and 5 bases from J, with 9 bases between. The CDR3 coding sequence is TGTGCCAGCAGCTTAGGCTCTGGAGACGAGCAGTACTTC. Amino acid sequence: CASSLGSGDEQYF.

V usage is TRBV10-1 and J usage is TRBJ2-1, with a tentative D call TRBD2 (5 bases). CDR1 and CDR2 (germline): WNHNN, SYGVQD (reference sequence). V was shortened by 6 bases and J by 0 bases, with 9 bases between the two germline ends. The CDR3 is 14 residues long. CDR3 coding DNA: TGCGCCAGCAGCTCTAGCATCTCCTACAATGAGCAGTTCTTC. Encoded protein: CASSSSISYNEQFF.